This T cell receptor (beta chain) was identified in a study of blood T cell repertoires in COVID-19. On the study more broadly: T cells, B-cell-depleted T cells, or PBMCs provided the cDNA or gDNA that served as material.

Germline CDR1 reads SGHVS; CDR2 reads FQNEAQ. The CDR3 is made up of 16 amino acids. V dropped 5 bases and J dropped 3 bases, with 16 bases sitting between them. Repertoires were generated with immunoSEQ multiplex PCR, while TCRdb's copy carries only in-frame clones and drops some. The table records under 150,000 clones, less than 90% of them present only once. Recovery among Cohort 3 donors was established by two negative PCRs, clearance, or symptom resolution. The sequencing input was PBMCs or T cells enriched from blood (not recorded which). The chain joins TRBV7-8 to TRBJ2-2, with D perhaps matching TRBD2 (5 bases). This TCR came from a woman in her 50s who had recovered from COVID-19. DNA for the CDR3: TGTGCCAGCAGCCAGAGGGCAGTAAGTTACACCGGGGAGCTGTTTTTT. Translated: CASSQRAVSYTGELFF.